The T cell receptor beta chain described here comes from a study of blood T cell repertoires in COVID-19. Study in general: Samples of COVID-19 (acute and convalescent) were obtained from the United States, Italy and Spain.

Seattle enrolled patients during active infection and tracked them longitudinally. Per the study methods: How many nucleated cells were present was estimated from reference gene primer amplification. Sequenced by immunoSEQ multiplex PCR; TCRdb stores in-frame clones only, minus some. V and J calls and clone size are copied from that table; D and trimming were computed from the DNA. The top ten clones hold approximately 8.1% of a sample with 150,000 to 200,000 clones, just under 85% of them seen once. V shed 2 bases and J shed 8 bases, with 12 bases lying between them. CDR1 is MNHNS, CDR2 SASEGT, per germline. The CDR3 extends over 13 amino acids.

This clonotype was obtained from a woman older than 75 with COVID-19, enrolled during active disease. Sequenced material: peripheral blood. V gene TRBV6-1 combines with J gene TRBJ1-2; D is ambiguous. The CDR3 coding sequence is TGTGCCAGCAGTGAATTCGAGGGTAGGGGCTACACCTTC. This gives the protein CASSEFEGRGYTF.